This T cell receptor beta chain stems from a study of T-cell reconstitution after alpha-beta-depleted transplantation in children. V was trimmed by 7 bases and J by 0 bases, leaving 13 bases between them. The CDR3 covers 15 residues. CDR1 is SGHRS and CDR2 is YFSETQ in the germline V gene. Ten or more counts support this clonotype. Unique molecular identifiers featured in how the TCRbeta library was prepared. TCRdb independently ran MiXCR on the PCR reads; one entry per CDR3 protein. The data contain roughly 100,000 distinct CDR3 sequences, 6% to 9% of them singletons. The sequence came from a boy aged 2-9 years with acute lymphoblastic leukemia, due to receive a stem cell transplant. This specimen was PBMCs, taken before TCRalphabeta/CD19-depleted stem cell transplant. The V call is TRBV5-1, the J call TRBJ2-2; D possibly corresponds to TRBD2 (6 bases). The CDR3 region is CASRQAGSNTGELFF. DNA for the CDR3: TGCGCCAGCCGGCAGGCGGGGTCGAACACCGGGGAGCTGTTTTTT.